These T cell receptor beta chains were read from a single sample in a study of cytomegalovirus exposure and HLA in healthy donors. TCRdb's copy holds only in-frame clones and misses some; the assay was immunoSEQ multiplex PCR. The table shows 97,000 or so clones, with 60% to 80% occurring only once. Input material: PBMCs. The origin of the receptors is a male donor in good health and CMV-seropositive. Both conserved end residues are trimmed from each CDR3. Clone size is given for some rows only: seen once, a few or many times, or a class if the clone is expanded.

V gene	J gene	clone size	CDR3 protein
TRBV7-7	TRBJ2-5	.	ASSLLGPGEGETQY
TRBV5-5	TRBJ2-7	.	ASSSPTRATYEQY
TRBV5-1	TRBJ2-1	.	ASSSTPGGLRYEQF
TRBV28	TRBJ2-7	.	ASSSPGSRPAYEQY
TRBV5-4	TRBJ2-3	.	ASSSGTGGVPDTQY
TRBV6-1	TRBJ2-6	.	ASSEIAGGANVLT
TRBV9	TRBJ2-7	.	ASSTTGTSGYEQY
TRBV2	TRBJ1-1	once	ASLRGQGGGMNTEAF
TRBV19	TRBJ2-7	.	ASRDFRGTSAEQY
TRBV5-1	TRBJ2-2	.	ASSLSVGELF
TRBV14	TRBJ2-1	.	ASSRSVTGGDEQF
TRBV25-1	TRBJ1-2	.	ASSGPRSGTVDGYT
TRBV18	TRBJ2-7	.	ASSPSSGYLYEQY
TRBV28	TRBJ2-4	once	ASSQTTEGNSQY
TRBV10-3	TRBJ1-1	.	AISSGTGRAVRRAF
TRBV10-3	TRBJ2-1	.	AIAPGTSGGNEQF
TRBV6-1	.	.	ASSWSGSSYEQY
TRBV7-9	TRBJ2-7	.	ATGLAGVYEQY
TRBV7-3	TRBJ2-1	.	ASSAWSSGEYEQF
TRBV7-2	TRBJ2-7	.	ASSFQVSYEQY
TRBV30	TRBJ1-5	.	AWRDSPNQPQH
TRBV6-5	TRBJ2-5	.	ASSRDRGGETQY
TRBV7-2	TRBJ1-2	.	ASSITRDGYT
TRBV9	TRBJ2-7	once	ASSVGYGISYEQY
TRBV18	TRBJ2-3	.	ASSPLGGGADTQY